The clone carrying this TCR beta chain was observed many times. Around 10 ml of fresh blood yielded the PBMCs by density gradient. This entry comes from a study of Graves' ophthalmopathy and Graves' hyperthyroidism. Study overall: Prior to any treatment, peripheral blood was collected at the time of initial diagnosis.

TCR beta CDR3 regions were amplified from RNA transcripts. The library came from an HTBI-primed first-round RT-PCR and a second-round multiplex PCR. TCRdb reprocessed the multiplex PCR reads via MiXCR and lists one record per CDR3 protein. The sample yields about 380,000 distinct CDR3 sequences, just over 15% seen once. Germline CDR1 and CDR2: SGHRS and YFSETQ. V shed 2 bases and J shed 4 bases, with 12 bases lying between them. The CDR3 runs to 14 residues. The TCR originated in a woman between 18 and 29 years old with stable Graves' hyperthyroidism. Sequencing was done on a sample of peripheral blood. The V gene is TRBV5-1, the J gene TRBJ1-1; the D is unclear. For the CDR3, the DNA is TGCGCCAGCAGCTTATACTACGAAGGCACTGAAGCTTTCTTT. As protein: CASSLYYEGTEAFF. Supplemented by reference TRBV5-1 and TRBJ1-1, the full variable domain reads KAGVTQTPRYLIKTRGQQVTLSCSPISGHRSVSWYQQTPGQGLQFLFEYFSETQRNKGNFPGRFSGRQFSNSRSEMNVSTLELGDSALYLCASSLYYEGTEAFFGQGTRLTVV.